This is a list of T cell receptor beta chains from one sample in a study of technical replicates of blood from several donors. Data came from immunoSEQ multiplex PCR; TCRdb stores just in-frame clones and leaves some out. The table records approximately 52,000 clones, roughly 84% of them present only once. Sequencing was done on a sample of PBMCs. These receptors all stem from a human donor in good health. Some clones in this sample may be carry-over from other donors' samples. Both conserved end residues are part of each CDR3. D genes are given only for firm matches. Rows give clone size only sometimes, using once, few, many, or a class for an expanded clone.

v_gene	j_gene	d_gene	abundance	CDR3aa	CDR3nt
TRBV27	TRBJ2-7	NA	few	CASSFAGRPYEQYF	TGTGCCAGCAGTTTCGCGGGACGACCCTACGAGCAGTACTTC
TRBV7-9	TRBJ2-7	NA	once	CASSLREKNYEQYF	TGTGCCAGCAGCCTCCGGGAGAAGAATTACGAGCAGTACTTC
TRBV5-6	TRBJ2-1	TRBD1	NA	CASSYRDRTYNEQFF	TGTGCCAGCAGCTACAGGGACAGGACTTACAATGAGCAGTTCTTC
TRBV6-6	TRBJ2-6	NA	NA	CASSLTVSGANVLTF	TGTGCCAGCAGTTTGACAGTCTCTGGGGCCAACGTCCTGACTTTC
TRBV6-4	TRBJ2-3	NA	NA	CASGDGTDTQYF	TGTGCCAGCGGAGACGGCACAGATACGCAGTATTTT
TRBV15	TRBJ1-6	NA	NA	CATSRDRTGGNSPLHF	TGTGCCACCAGCAGAGATCGCACAGGTGGAAATTCACCCCTCCACTTT
TRBV7-2	TRBJ2-3	NA	NA	CASSLMASVGASTDTQYF	TGTGCCAGCAGCTTAATGGCTAGCGTTGGGGCTAGCACAGATACGCAGTATTTT
TRBV4-3	TRBJ2-7	TRBD1	NA	CASSQDLGLGQGYEQYF	TGCGCCAGCAGCCAAGATCTCGGCTTGGGACAGGGCTACGAGCAGTACTTC
TRBV4-1	TRBJ2-7	TRBD2	NA	CASSQGLSGRSPYEQYF	TGCGCCAGCAGCCAGGGTCTTAGCGGGAGATCGCCCTACGAGCAGTACTTC
TRBV5-1	TRBJ2-5	TRBD2	NA	CASSLDPSGGETQYF	TGCGCCAGCAGCTTGGACCCTAGCGGGGGTGAGACCCAGTACTTC
TRBV30	TRBJ1-2	TRBD1	NA	CAWGPGGWDYTF	TGTGCCTGGGGCCCAGGGGGATGGGACTACACCTTC
TRBV5-6	TRBJ1-2	NA	NA	CASSLYDRTDGYTF	TGTGCCAGCAGCTTATATGACAGGACGGATGGCTACACCTTC
TRBV7-6	TRBJ2-3	NA	NA	CASSLMASDTQYF	TGTGCCAGCAGCTTAATGGCCTCAGATACGCAGTATTTT
TRBV4-1	TRBJ1-1	NA	NA	CASSQDRQGRTEAFF	TGCGCCAGCAGCCAAGATCGGCAGGGTCGCACTGAAGCTTTCTTT
TRBV5-1	TRBJ2-3	NA	NA	CASSLSGYSTDTQYF	TGCGCCAGCAGCTTAAGCGGGTATAGCACAGATACGCAGTATTTT
TRBV6-5	TRBJ1-4	NA	NA	CASSYSKMSEKLFF	TGTGCCAGCAGTTACTCGAAAATGAGTGAAAAACTGTTTTTT
TRBV11-3	TRBJ2-3	NA	once	CASSLGGAGATDTQYF	TGTGCCAGCAGCTTAGGAGGTGCGGGGGCCACAGATACGCAGTATTTT
TRBV4-2	TRBJ2-3	TRBD2	NA	CASRLAGGPTDTQYF	TGTGCCAGCAGACTAGCGGGGGGTCCCACAGATACGCAGTATTTT
TRBV7-2	TRBJ1-1	NA	NA	CASSPNQGNTEAFF	TGTGCCAGCAGCCCCAACCAGGGTAACACTGAAGCTTTCTTT
TRBV7-8	TRBJ1-4	TRBD1	NA	CASSPGGMAEKLFF	TGTGCCAGCAGCCCAGGGGGAATGGCTGAAAAACTGTTTTTT
TRBV9	TRBJ1-4	TRBD1	once	CASSAGGQSNEKLFF	TGTGCCAGCAGCGCCGGGGGACAGTCTAATGAAAAACTGTTTTTT
TRBV6-6	TRBJ1-5	NA	NA	CASSPPQGRVNQPQHF	TGTGCCAGCAGTCCGCCCCAGGGAAGGGTCAATCAGCCCCAGCATTTT
TRBV15	TRBJ1-2	TRBD1	few	CATSREGAGGPYGYTF	TGTGCCACCAGCAGGGAGGGGGCAGGAGGACCCTATGGCTACACCTTC
TRBV29-1	TRBJ1-2	NA	few	CSVAVNRDYGYTF	TGCAGCGTTGCGGTTAACAGGGATTATGGCTACACCTTC